One and the same sample provided the 8 T cell receptor beta chains below, sequenced in a study of blood T cell repertoires in COVID-19. TCRdb keeps only in-frame clones here, not all; method: immunoSEQ multiplex PCR. The table lists over 75,000 clones, around four fifths of them singletons. The sequenced material came from peripheral blood. These receptors originate from a human donor in a cohort sampled during active COVID-19.

The rearrangement joins TRBV5-4 to TRBJ2-6, with 10 bases aligning to TRBD1. This CDR3 has 17 residues. V was pared by 3 bases and J by 5 bases, with 8 bases of the junction left unmatched. Germline CDR1 reads SGHNT; CDR2 reads YYREEE (reference sequence). CDR3 sequence reads: CASSSAGQGSRANVLTF. DNA for the CDR3: TGTGCCAGCAGCTCAGCGGGACAGGGGTCACGGGCCAACGTCCTGACTTTC.

V is TRBV5-1 and J is TRBJ2-5; TRBD1 is a possible D gene (7 bases). CDR1 SGHRS and CDR2 YFSETQ come from the germline V gene. This CDR3 spans 16 amino acids. The V end was cut by 0 bases, the J end by 5 bases, with 17 bases between. The CDR3 DNA is TGCGCCAGCAGCTTGGATGGCAAGGGGGCGGGGGAGACCCAGTACTTC. It translates to CASSLDGKGAGETQYF.

This clone was picked up many times. This rearrangement joins TRBV6-5 to TRBJ1-5; D ambiguous. Germline CDR1 MNHEY, CDR2 SVGAGI. The CDR3 sequence is 13 residues long. V lost 8 bases and J lost 7, with 15 bases in between. The CDR3 sequence is CASQYRNYQPQHF. CDR3 in DNA: TGTGCCAGCCAATACCGGAACTACCAGCCCCAGCATTTT.

The J gene is TRBJ2-2, the V gene TRBV5-4; possibly TRBD1 for D (6 bases). V lost 2 bases, J lost 4 bases, and 15 bases lay in between. Per germline, CDR1 SGHNT and CDR2 YYREEE (reference sequence). CDR3 length equals 16 residues. CDR3 residues: CASSFGRGIGTGELFF. The CDR3 region has the DNA TGTGCCAGCAGCTTCGGCAGGGGAATAGGCACCGGGGAGCTGTTTTTT.

The gene calls are TRBV7-8 and TRBJ2-3; D is uncertain. CDR3 length: 12 amino acids. The V end lost 5 bases, the J end lost 6 bases, and 9 bases lay between the germline ends. The germline gives CDR1 SGHVS, CDR2 FQNEAQ. CDR3 sequence (DNA): TGTGCCAGCAGCCTCCTAGTGGATACGCAGTATTTT. Amino acid sequence: CASSLLVDTQYF. The variable domain in full, completed from reference TRBV7-8 and TRBJ2-3, reads GAGVSQSPRYKVAKRGQDVALRCDPISGHVSLFWYQQALGQGPEFLTYFQNEAQLDKSGLPSDRFFAERPEGSVSTLKIQRTQQEDSAVYLCASSLLVDTQYFGPGTRLTVL.

The chain recombines TRBV7-9 with TRBJ2-4; unclear D gene. The ends were cut back, 1 base at V and 1 base at J, with 8 bases in the middle. This CDR3 is 15 amino acids long. Looked up from germline, CDR1 is SEHNR and CDR2 is FQNEAQ (reference sequence). CDR3: CASSLDQVAKNIQYF. CDR3 nucleotide sequence: TGTGCCAGCAGCTTAGACCAGGTCGCCAAAAACATTCAGTACTTC. The whole variable domain, filled in from reference TRBV7-9 and TRBJ2-4, reads DTGVSQNPRHKITKRGQNVTFRCDPISEHNRLYWYRQTLGQGPEFLTYFQNEAQLEKSRLLSDRFSAERPKGSFSTLEIQRTEQGDSAMYLCASSLDQVAKNIQYFGAGTRLSVL.

The CDR3, as DNA: TGTGCCAGCCTCAGCCGGGACAGGGGGACAGATACGCAGTATTTT. It encodes CASLSRDRGTDTQYF. The V and J genes are TRBV2 and TRBJ2-3, with TRBD1 identical over 11 bases. CDR1 is SNHLY, CDR2 FYNNEI, per germline. The CDR3 spans 15 residues. V dropped 8 bases and J dropped 3; count of bases not matched to a gene: 7.

J is TRBJ1-2 and V is TRBV11-2; tentative D call: TRBD1 (6 bases). V dropped 5 bases and J dropped 8 bases, with 15 bases sitting between them. This CDR3 comprises 13 residues. Germline V gene data show CDR1 as SGHAT and CDR2 as FQNNGV. CDR3 sequence (DNA): TGTGCCAGCAGCCCTAACAGGGATAGGGGCTACACCTTC. It translates to CASSPNRDRGYTF.